This TCR beta chain was profiled in a study of regulatory T cells in long-lasting Graves disease. The TCR beta library used iRepertoire HTBI primers with Arm-PCR amplification of CDR3. TCRdb re-called the multiplex PCR reads with MiXCR, one entry per CDR3 protein. The table records 350,000 to 450,000 distinct CDR3 sequences, approximately 16% of them present only once. CDR3 length: 15 residues. The germline V gene encodes CDR1 SGHTA and CDR2 FQGNSA. V dropped 3 bases and J dropped 0; count of bases not matched to a gene: 2. This clonotype appeared many times. A read error may be the cause here, since a much bigger clone is one base away. Noted time point: newly diagnosed GD, antithyroid drugs for less than 3 months. PBMC RNA was the source of the TCR library. These records were also assigned to another study, of T cells in Graves' hyperthyroidism and ophthalmopathy.

Sequenced here: peripheral blood mononuclear cells (PBMCs), sampled at new diagnosis, from a patient treated with antithyroid drugs. This sequence joins TRBV7-2 and TRBJ2-1; 7 nucleotides agree with TRBD2. The clonotype originates from a woman aged 40 to 50 with Graves disease. The CDR3 region has the DNA TGTGCCAGCAGCTTGCGGGAGAGCTCCTACAATGAGCAGTTCTTC. Translation gives CASSLRESSYNEQFF.